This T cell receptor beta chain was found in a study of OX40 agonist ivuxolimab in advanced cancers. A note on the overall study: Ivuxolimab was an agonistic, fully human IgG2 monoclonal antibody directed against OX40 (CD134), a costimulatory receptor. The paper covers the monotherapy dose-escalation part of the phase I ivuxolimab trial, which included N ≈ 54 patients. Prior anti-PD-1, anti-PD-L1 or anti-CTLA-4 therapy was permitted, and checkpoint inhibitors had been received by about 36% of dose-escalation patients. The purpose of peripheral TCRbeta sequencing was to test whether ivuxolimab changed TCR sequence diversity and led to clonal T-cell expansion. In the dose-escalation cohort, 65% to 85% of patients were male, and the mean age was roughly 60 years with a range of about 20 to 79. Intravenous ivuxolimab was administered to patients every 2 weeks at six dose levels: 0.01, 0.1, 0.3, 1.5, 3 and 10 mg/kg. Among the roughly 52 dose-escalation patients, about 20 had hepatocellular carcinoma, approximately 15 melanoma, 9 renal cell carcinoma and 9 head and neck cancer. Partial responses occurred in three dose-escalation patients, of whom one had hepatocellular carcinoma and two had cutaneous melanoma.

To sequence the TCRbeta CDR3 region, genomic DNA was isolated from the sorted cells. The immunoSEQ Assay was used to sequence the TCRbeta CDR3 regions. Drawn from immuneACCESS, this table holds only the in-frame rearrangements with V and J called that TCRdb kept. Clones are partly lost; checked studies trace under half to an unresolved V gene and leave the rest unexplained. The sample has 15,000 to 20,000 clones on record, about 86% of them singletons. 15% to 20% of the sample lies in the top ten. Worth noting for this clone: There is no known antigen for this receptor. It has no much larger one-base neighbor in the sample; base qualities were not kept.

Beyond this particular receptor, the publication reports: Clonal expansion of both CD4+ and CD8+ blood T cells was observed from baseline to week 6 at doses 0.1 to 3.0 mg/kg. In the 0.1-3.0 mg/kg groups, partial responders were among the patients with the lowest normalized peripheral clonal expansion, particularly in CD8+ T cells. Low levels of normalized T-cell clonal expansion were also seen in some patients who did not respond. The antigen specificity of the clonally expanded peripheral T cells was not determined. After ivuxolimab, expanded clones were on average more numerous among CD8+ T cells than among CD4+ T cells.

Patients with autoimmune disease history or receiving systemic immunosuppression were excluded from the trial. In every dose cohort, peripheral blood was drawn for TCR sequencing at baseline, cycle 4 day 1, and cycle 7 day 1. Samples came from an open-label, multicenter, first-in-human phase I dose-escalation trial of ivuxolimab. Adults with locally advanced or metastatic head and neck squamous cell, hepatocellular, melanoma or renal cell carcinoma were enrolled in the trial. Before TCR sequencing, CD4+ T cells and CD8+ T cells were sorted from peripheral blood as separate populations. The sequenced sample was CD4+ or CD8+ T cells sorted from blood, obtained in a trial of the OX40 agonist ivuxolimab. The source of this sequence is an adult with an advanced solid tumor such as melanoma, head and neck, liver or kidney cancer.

The CDR3 amino acid sequence is: CASSYSNGGTQYF. The sequenced DNA is TGTGCCAGCAGTTACTCGAATGGGGGTACGCAGTATTTT. The V and J segments used are TRBV6-5 and TRBJ2-3; the D segment might be TRBD1 or TRBD2, since each matches 5 bases. The germline V gene supplies CDR1 MNHEY and CDR2 SVGAGI. The CDR3, from cysteine to phenylalanine, totals 13 residues. Only the CDR3 region is kept as DNA, spanning 39 bases read in frame from base 1. V is cut by 0 bases and J by 8 bases, and the space between the germline ends is 9 bases.